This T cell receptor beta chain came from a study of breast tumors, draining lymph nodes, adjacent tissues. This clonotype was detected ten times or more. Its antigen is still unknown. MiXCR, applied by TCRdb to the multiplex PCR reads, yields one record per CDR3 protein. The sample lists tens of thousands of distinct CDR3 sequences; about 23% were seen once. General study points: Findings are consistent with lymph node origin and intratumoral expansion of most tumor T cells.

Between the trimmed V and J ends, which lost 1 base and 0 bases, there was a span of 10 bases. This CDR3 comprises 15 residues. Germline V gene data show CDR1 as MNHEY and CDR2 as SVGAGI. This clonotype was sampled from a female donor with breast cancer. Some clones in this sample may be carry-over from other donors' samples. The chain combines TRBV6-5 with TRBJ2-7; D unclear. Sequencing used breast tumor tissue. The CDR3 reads CASSYFDGSSYEQYF. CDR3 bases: TGTGCCAGCAGTTACTTCGACGGCAGCTCCTACGAGCAGTACTTC.